One sample yielded the 18 T cell receptor beta chains listed below, sequenced in a study of blood T cell repertoires in COVID-19. The method was immunoSEQ multiplex PCR; TCRdb's version includes in-frame clones alone and lacks a portion of them. The table records hundreds of thousands of clones, 75% to 90% of them present only once. Sequenced input: peripheral blood. The receptor set was obtained from a woman aged 70-85 years with active or convalescent COVID-19.

This chain uses TRBV18 with TRBJ1-1; 7 bases are shared with TRBD1. The CDR3 runs to 15 residues. Germline V gene lookup returns CDR1 KGHSH and CDR2 LQKENI. Germline trimming cut 4 bases from V and 4 bases from J; bases unmatched to any gene: 9. Here the CDR3 reads CASSQSPRGSTEAFF. The CDR3 nucleotides read TGTGCCAGCTCACAATCCCCCAGGGGGAGCACTGAAGCTTTCTTT.

This rearrangement joins TRBV18 to TRBJ2-3; possible D gene TRBD1, 6 bases. There are 18 residues in the CDR3. Trimming left V 3 bases short and J 0 bases short, with 19 bases between. CDR1 and CDR2 from the germline V gene are KGHSH and LQKENI. CDR3 nucleotide sequence: TGTGCCAGCTCACCTAACCTTTGGACAGAGTCTAGCACAGATACGCAGTATTTT. It yields the protein CASSPNLWTESSTDTQYF. Using reference TRBV18 and TRBJ2-3 for the parts outside the CDR3, the full variable domain is NAGVMQNPRHLVRRRGQEARLRCSPMKGHSHVYWYRQLPEEGLKFMVYLQKENIIDESGMPKERFSAEFPKEGPSILRIQQVVRGDSAAYFCASSPNLWTESSTDTQYFGPGTRLTVL.

CDR3: CASSLTQGNGYTF. CDR3 nucleotide sequence: TGTGCCAGCAGCTTAACTCAGGGAAATGGCTACACCTTC. J is TRBJ1-2 and V is TRBV7-9; D may be TRBD1 (5 bases). From germline, CDR1 is SEHNR and CDR2 FQNEAQ (reference sequence). The germline V and J ends were trimmed by 2 bases and 6 bases, with 10 bases remaining between them. The CDR3 loop spans 13 amino acids.

This rearrangement joins TRBV19 to TRBJ2-5, with a tentative D call TRBD2 (6 bases). Germline V CDR1 and CDR2: LNHDA, SQIVND (reference sequence). The CDR3 sequence is 14 residues long. The V end lost 8 bases, the J end lost 4 bases, and 17 bases lay between the germline ends. The CDR3 DNA reads as TGTGCCAGTGCACCGTGGGGGGTGGCAGAGACCCAGTACTTC. This codes for CASAPWGVAETQYF.

This chain links TRBV5-6 with TRBJ1-2; 8 nucleotides match TRBD1. Germline CDR1 SGHDT, CDR2 YYEEEE. V lost 4 bases to trimming and J lost 3 bases; unmatched junction nucleotides: 5. The CDR3 consists of 14 residues. CDR3 sequence: CASSRTDRDYGYTF. CDR3 DNA: TGTGCCAGCAGCCGAACGGACAGGGACTATGGCTACACCTTC.

This chain links TRBV6-5 with TRBJ2-1; 9 bases align to TRBD2. This CDR3 comprises 15 residues. After removal of 8 bases from V and 1 base from J, the junction contained 6 bases not matched to a gene. Germline CDR1 and CDR2: MNHEY and SVGAGI. In nucleotides, the CDR3 is TGTGCCAGCGCCTCAACTAGCGGGTCCTACAATGAGCAGTTCTTC. Protein: CASASTSGSYNEQFF.

The chain uses TRBV7-2 and TRBJ2-7, with D perhaps TRBD1 (6 bases). The CDR3 sequence is 14 residues long. Germline CDR1 SGHTA, CDR2 FQGNSA. Trimming took 4 bases from V and 5 from J, leaving 15 bases between them. This CDR3 is CASSSDRFSHEQYF. The CDR3 bases are TGTGCCAGCAGCTCCGACAGGTTTTCACACGAGCAGTACTTC.

This clone appeared once. V is TRBV19 and J is TRBJ2-2; 7 bases are a match to TRBD1. The CDR3 contains 14 residues. Germline values: CDR1 LNHDA, CDR2 SQIVND (reference sequence). V was clipped by 4 bases and J by 4 bases; unmatched bases: 3. This chain's CDR3 is CASSKGAGTGELFF. In DNA form, the CDR3 reads TGTGCCAGTAGTAAGGGGGCCGGCACCGGGGAGCTGTTTTTT.

V gene TRBV7-9 combines with J gene TRBJ2-5, with TRBD1 matching over 7 bases. V dropped 2 bases and J dropped 4; count of bases not matched to a gene: 7. The germline V gene has CDR1 SEHNR and CDR2 FQNEAQ (reference sequence). The length of the CDR3 is 15 residues. The CDR3 coding sequence is TGTGCCAGCAGCTTAATACCGACAGGGAGAGAGACCCAGTACTTC. Residues: CASSLIPTGRETQYF.

The chain carries TRBV2 and TRBJ1-6, with 9 bases matching TRBD1. This CDR3 region has 14 residues. V shed 3 bases and J 8 bases; nucleotides not matched to a gene: 2. CDR1 and CDR2 (germline): SNHLY, FYNNEI. CDR3 residues: CASSDWDRDSPLHF. DNA for the CDR3: TGTGCCAGCAGTGACTGGGACAGGGATTCACCCCTCCACTTT. Supplemented by reference TRBV2 and TRBJ1-6, the full variable domain reads EPEVTQTPSHQVTQMGQEVILRCVPISNHLYFYWYRQILGQKVEFLVSFYNNEISEKSEIFDDQFSVERPDGSNFTLKIRSTKLEDSAMYFCASSDWDRDSPLHFGNGTRLTVT.

This chain links TRBV5-4 with TRBJ2-5, with D maybe TRBD1 (5 bases). The CDR3 is 16 residues long. CDR1 and CDR2 from the germline V gene are SGHNT and YYREEE (reference sequence). Trimming took 0 bases from V and 5 from J, leaving 17 bases between them. The CDR3 loop reads CASSLAHAGPLETQYF. In nucleotides, the CDR3 is TGTGCCAGCAGCTTGGCCCATGCAGGGCCCTTGGAGACCCAGTACTTC.

Only one count was recorded for this clone. V and J are TRBV15 and TRBJ1-5, with no clear D. Germline V gene sequence: CDR1 LNHNV, CDR2 YYDKDF (reference sequence). Trimming pared 1 base from V and 10 bases from J, leaving 11 bases between. This CDR3 has 13 residues. CDR3 protein: CATSRAKEQPQHF. The CDR3 DNA reads as TGTGCCACCAGCAGAGCTAAAGAGCAACCCCAGCATTTT.

V gene TRBV11-2 combines with J gene TRBJ1-1; 8 bases fit TRBD1. CDR3 length: 14 amino acids. Germline lookup yields CDR1 SGHAT and CDR2 FQNNGV. V shed 5 bases and J 5 bases; nucleotides not matched to a gene: 7. CDR3 coding DNA: TGTGCCAGCAGCCAGGGACAGGACGGAACTGAAGCTTTCTTT. Its translation is CASSQGQDGTEAFF.

The V call is TRBV7-6, the J call TRBJ1-5; maybe TRBD1 (6 bases). The CDR3 has 13 amino acids. Trimming shortened V by 3 bases and J by 11 bases, and 14 bases separated the two germline ends. The germline V gene encodes CDR1 SGHVS and CDR2 FNYEAQ. The DNA for the CDR3 is TGTGCCAGCAGCTTGGGGGCCCAACAAACCCAGCATTTT. It specifies CASSLGAQQTQHF.

The chain employs TRBV18 and TRBJ2-7; D possibly corresponds to TRBD2 (6 bases). In germline, CDR1 is KGHSH, CDR2 LQKENI. V lost 3 bases to trimming and J lost 6 bases, with 21 bases between them. CDR3 length: 16 residues. The CDR3 is CASSPPPGGQGGEQYF. CDR3 sequence (DNA): TGTGCCAGCTCACCCCCACCGGGCGGCCAGGGAGGCGAGCAGTACTTC.

The CDR3: CASSQDRSSPLHF. CDR3 bases: TGTGCCAGCAGTCAGGACAGGTCTTCACCCCTCCACTTT. The rearrangement uses TRBV2 and TRBJ1-6, with 7 bases aligning to TRBD1. From germline, CDR1 is SNHLY and CDR2 FYNNEI. The J segment lost 9 bases and the V segment lost 5 bases, leaving 4 bases of the junction unmatched. There are 13 residues in the CDR3.

Notes on this clone: An end of the junction differs from the germline gene, which may be a read error. This rearrangement joins TRBV7-7 to TRBJ2-3; TRBD1 matches at 9 bases. Germline V lookup: CDR1 SSHAT, CDR2 FNYEAQ (reference sequence). The CDR3 totals 15 residues. CDR3 sequence reads: CASSFGTGMTDTQYF. In nucleotides, the CDR3 is TGTGCTAGCAGCTTCGGGACAGGGATGACAGATACGCAGTATTTT.

This chain connects TRBV10-2 to TRBJ2-1, with TRBD1 matching over 8 bases. This CDR3 comprises 15 residues. Germline loops: CDR1 WSHSY, CDR2 SAAADI. The J segment lost 9 bases and the V segment lost 3 bases, leaving 10 bases of the junction unmatched. CDR3 protein: CASSEPDREAGEQFF. The CDR3 coding sequence is TGCGCCAGCAGTGAACCGGACAGGGAAGCCGGTGAGCAGTTCTTC.